What follows describes a single TCR beta chain. Its antigen is currently not known. There are no base qualities to consult, and no much larger clone falls within one base. Whole blood was collected in K2EDTA tubes by collaborating institutions according to the institutions' own protocols. For TCRbeta analysis, collaborators shipped samples in one of three forms: frozen whole blood, isolated PBMCs, or DNA extracted from either of those sample types. The immunoSEQ Assay, a bias-controlled multiplex PCR, was used to amplify TCRbeta CDR3 regions from genomic DNA. As for the original processing: The number of nucleated cells in each sample was estimated by amplification of reference gene primers within the assay. To quantify the absolute abundance of each unique TCRbeta CDR3 rearrangement, sequence reads were collapsed and filtered. For each sample, productive Simpson clonality was calculated by taking the square root of Simpson's diversity index across productive rearrangements. Imported from immuneACCESS, the table was reduced by TCRdb to in-frame sequences with V and J called. These copies leave out some clones; in studies compared against another copy, an unresolved V gene accounts for under half, and the cause of the remainder is not known. V and J calls and clone size are given by that table; D and trimming were obtained from the DNA. This sample comprises 85,000 to 120,000 clones, approximately 84% of them detected only once. Around 9.5% of the sample rests with the top ten.

This sample was included in a study of blood T cell repertoires in COVID-19 (dated by TCRdb to between 2020 and 2021). In terms of the full investigation: The collaborator samples originated in the United States, Italy and Spain and spanned the acute and convalescent phases of COVID-19. The prospective study material was composed of cDNA or gDNA derived from T cells, B-cell-depleted T cells, or PBMCs. The dataset comprised deeply sampled blood TCRbeta repertoires from subjects exposed to, actively infected with, or recovered from COVID-19. The repertoires were released in a freely available public database meant as a resource for research on the immune response to SARS-CoV-2. Samples came from the ongoing ImmuneRACE study (first 160 participants) plus 1,254 subjects from 6 global collaborators. Sample metadata almost always included a de-identified subject ID, COVID-19 status, age in years and sex. HLA class I and class II types, where available, came from metadata supplied by the sample provider rather than from assay-based typing. General conclusions and limits of the study: How much clinical and demographic metadata was included differed by source and by participant, and the metadata was provided uncurated.

CDR3 length: 15 amino acids, cysteine to phenylalanine. Solely the CDR3 DNA is kept, with 45 bases framed from the first base. CDR1 and CDR2 are drawn from the germline V gene (reference sequence): SEHNR, FQNEAQ. The junction shows trimming of 4 bases on V and 0 bases on J, plus 13 bases between the germline ends. The chain links TRBV7-9 with TRBJ2-7; no D segment can be confidently identified. The sequencing input was peripheral blood. This TCR was sampled from a man aged 35-49 years with active or convalescent COVID-19. The nucleotide sequence is TGTGCCAGCAGCTCGCCCCGGTCGGGCTCCTACGAGCAGTACTTC. This gives the protein CASSSPRSGSYEQYF. Supplemented by the reference TRBV7-9 and TRBJ2-7 proteins around the CDR3, the complete variable domain is DTGVSQNPRHKITKRGQNVTFRCDPISEHNRLYWYRQTLGQGPEFLTYFQNEAQLEKSRLLSDRFSAERPKGSFSTLEIQRTEQGDSAMYLCASSSPRSGSYEQYFGPGTRLTVT.